The rows below give T cell receptor beta chains drawn from one sample of a study of OX40 agonist ivuxolimab in advanced cancers. Clones were sequenced by immunoSEQ multiplex PCR, and TCRdb holds only the in-frame ones, with some missing. The table lists over 50,000 clones, approximately 83% of them singletons. Source: CD4+ or CD8+ T cells sorted from blood, taken in a trial of the OX40 agonist ivuxolimab. The receptors here all came from an adult with an advanced solid tumor such as melanoma, head and neck, liver or kidney cancer. CDR3s include the opening cysteine and the closing phenylalanine or tryptophan.

TRBV19 | 12 | CASIEDTGELFF
TRBV11-1 | 15 | CASSLVKGPLGTQYF
TRBV7-2 | 13 | CASSVDRGGEQYF
TRBV21-1 | 13 | CASSDRQSCIQYF
TRBV28 | 16 | CASSSLLGTSYNEQFF
TRBV7-9 | 13 | CASSRVFTTEAFF
TRBV6-5 | 11 | CASSLGAEQFF
TRBV2 | 16 | CASSEAPWAGANVLTF
TRBV5-1 | 16 | CASSFRGSVRFTGYTF
TRBV5-8 | 15 | CASSSGEPPGNTIYF
TRBV7-6 | 15 | CASSLDEATNEKLFF
TRBV7-6 | 14 | CASSLQGSSYEQYF
TRBV9 | 14 | CASSPPAGNTEAFF
TRBV6-6 | 15 | CASSSLGGGNEKLFF
TRBV29-1 | 13 | CSVRTLESYEQYF
TRBV28 | 15 | CASSFTGLETGELFF
TRBV4-3 | 16 | CASSQVSSAFTDTQYF
TRBV4-3 | 15 | CASSHLAGNTGELFF
TRBV13 | 15 | CASSPPGRDYYEQYF
TRBV5-1 | 14 | CASSLWQGNYGYTF
TRBV6-5 | 13 | CASCGTDSYEQYF
TRBV2 | 17 | CASSPEWQGPFTDTQYF
TRBV27 | 17 | CASRHHGTSGERNEQFF
TRBV11-2 | 15 | CASSLGALNTGELFF
TRBV11-2 | 15 | CASSFGGRSTDTQYF
TRBV5-3 | 17 | CARSFLRTRDFGNTIYF
TRBV7-9 | 14 | CASEGLVVADTQYF
TRBV13 | 15 | CASKLRGGAEETQYF
TRBV6-1 | 12 | CASREGNYEQYF
TRBV6-6 | 13 | CASSYSLVVGYTF
TRBV27 | 16 | CASSSTGTYSNQPQHF
TRBV27 | 12 | CASREGNQPQHF
TRBV6-5 | 14 | CASSYIGGEETQYF
TRBV6-5 | 16 | CASSYSSVGTEYEQYF
TRBV13 | 13 | CASSSSDEVEQFF
TRBV4-3 | 18 | CASSRLTGASSGANVLTF
TRBV6-1 | 16 | CASSAKDTLGNYGYTF
TRBV19 | 13 | CASTANWNQPQHF
TRBV7-3 | 17 | CASSVADRTPPKETQYF
TRBV9 | 11 | CASSPSTEAFF
TRBV10-3 | 13 | CAHGTGDTYEQYF
TRBV7-9 | 14 | CASSPRGLMYEQYF
TRBV2 | 16 | CASRAGTGLFRTEAFF
TRBV9 | 15 | CASSVVGGWGNEQFF
TRBV18 | 17 | CASSPQSWGSSGNTIYF
TRBV28 | 17 | CASSPPSGGTWNTEAFF
TRBV6-6 | 15 | CASSSELTGANVLTF
TRBV11-2 | 14 | CASSWGAGTGELFF
TRBV6-5 | 14 | CASSSRGVQETQYF